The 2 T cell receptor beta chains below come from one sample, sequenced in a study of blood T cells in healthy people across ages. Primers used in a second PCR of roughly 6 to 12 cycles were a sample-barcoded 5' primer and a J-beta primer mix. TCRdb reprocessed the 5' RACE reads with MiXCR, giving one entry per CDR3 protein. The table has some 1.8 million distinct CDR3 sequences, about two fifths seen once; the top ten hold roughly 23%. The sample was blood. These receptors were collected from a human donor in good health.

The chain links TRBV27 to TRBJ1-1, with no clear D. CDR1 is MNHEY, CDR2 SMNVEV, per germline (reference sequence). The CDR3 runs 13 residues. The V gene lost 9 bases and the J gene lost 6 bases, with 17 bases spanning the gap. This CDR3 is CASAVVHRAEAFF. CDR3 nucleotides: TGTGCCAGTGCGGTCGTCCACCGGGCTGAAGCTTTCTTT.

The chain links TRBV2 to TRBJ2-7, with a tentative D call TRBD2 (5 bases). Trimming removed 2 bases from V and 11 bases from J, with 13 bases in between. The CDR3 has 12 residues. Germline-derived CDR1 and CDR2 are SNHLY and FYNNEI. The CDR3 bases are TGTGCCAGCAGTGAAATCAACACCGGGGAGTACTTC. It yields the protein CASSEINTGEYF.